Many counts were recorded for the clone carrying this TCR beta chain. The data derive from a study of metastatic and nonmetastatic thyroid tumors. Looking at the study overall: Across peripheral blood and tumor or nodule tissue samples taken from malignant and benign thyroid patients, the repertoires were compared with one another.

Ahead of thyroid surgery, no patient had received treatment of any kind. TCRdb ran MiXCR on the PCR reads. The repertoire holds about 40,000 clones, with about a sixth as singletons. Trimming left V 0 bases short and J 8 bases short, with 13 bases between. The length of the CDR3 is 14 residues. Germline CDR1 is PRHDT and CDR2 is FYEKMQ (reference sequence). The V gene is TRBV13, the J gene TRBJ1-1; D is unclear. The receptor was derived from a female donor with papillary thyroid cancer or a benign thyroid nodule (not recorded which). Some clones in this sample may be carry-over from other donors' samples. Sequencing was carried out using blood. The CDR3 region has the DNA TGTGCCAGCAGCTTAGGCGGAGCCTCGGGCGAAGCTTTCTTT. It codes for CASSLGGASGEAFF. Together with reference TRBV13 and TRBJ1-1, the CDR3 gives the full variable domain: AAGVIQSPRHLIKEKRETATLKCYPIPRHDTVYWYQQGPGQDPQFLISFYEKMQSDKGSIPDRFSAQQFSDYHSELNMSSLELGDSALYFCASSLGGASGEAFFGQGTRLTVV.